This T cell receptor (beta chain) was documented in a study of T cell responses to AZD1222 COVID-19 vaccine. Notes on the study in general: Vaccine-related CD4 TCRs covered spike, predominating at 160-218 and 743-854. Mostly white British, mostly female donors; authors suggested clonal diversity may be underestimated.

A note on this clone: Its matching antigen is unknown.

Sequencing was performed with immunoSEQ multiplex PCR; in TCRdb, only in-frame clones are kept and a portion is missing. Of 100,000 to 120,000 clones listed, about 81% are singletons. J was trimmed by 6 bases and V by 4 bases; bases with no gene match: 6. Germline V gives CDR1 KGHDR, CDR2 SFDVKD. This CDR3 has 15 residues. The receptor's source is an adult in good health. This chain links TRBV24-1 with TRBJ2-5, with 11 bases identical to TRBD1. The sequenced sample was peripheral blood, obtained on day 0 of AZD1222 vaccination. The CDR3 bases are TGTGCCACCAGTGAACGGACAGGGGGCCGGCAGACCCAGTACTTC. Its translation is CATSERTGGRQTQYF.